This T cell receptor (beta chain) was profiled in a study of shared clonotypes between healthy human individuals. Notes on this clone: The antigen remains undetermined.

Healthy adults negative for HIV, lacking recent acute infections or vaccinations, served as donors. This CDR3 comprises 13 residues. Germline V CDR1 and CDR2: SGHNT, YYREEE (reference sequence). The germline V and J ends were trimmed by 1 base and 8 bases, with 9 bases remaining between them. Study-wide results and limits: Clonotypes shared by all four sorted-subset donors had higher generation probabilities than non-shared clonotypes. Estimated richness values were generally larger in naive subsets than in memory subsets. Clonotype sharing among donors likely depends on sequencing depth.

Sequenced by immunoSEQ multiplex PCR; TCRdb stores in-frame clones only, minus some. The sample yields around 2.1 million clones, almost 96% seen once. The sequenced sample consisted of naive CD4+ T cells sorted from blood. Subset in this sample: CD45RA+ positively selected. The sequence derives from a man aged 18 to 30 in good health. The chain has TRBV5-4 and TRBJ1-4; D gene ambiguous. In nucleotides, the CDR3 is TGTGCCAGCAGCTTGAAGGGTGGCGAAAAACTGTTTTTT. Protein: CASSLKGGEKLFF.